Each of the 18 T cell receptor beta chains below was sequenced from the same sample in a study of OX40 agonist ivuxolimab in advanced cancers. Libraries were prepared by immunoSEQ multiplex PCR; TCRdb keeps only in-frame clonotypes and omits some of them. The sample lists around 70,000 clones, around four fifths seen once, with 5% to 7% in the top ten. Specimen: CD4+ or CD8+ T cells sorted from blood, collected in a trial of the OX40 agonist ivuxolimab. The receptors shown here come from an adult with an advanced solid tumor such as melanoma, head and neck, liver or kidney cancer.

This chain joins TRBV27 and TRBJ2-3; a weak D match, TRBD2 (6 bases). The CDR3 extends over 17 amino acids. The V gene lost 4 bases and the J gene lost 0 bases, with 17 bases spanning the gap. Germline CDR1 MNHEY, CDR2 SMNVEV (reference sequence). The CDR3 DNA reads TGTGCCAGCAGTTCGGGACTTCTTGTTACTAGCACAGATACGCAGTATTTT. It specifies CASSSGLLVTSTDTQYF.

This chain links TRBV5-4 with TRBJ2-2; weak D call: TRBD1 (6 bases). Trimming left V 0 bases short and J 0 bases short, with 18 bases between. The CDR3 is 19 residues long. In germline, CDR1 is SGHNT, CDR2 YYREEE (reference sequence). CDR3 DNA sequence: TGTGCCAGCAGCTTGGTAATATACAGGGAATTTGCGAACACCGGGGAGCTGTTTTTT. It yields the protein CASSLVIYREFANTGELFF.

The CDR3 spells CASSFFGREVKPLHF. CDR3 DNA: TGTGCCAGCAGCTTTTTTGGCAGGGAAGTGAAACCCCTCCACTTT. The chain couples TRBV5-6 to TRBJ1-6; maybe TRBD1 (5 bases). Germline loops: CDR1 SGHDT, CDR2 YYEEEE. This CDR3 region has 15 residues. V lost 2 bases and J lost 12, with 18 bases in between.

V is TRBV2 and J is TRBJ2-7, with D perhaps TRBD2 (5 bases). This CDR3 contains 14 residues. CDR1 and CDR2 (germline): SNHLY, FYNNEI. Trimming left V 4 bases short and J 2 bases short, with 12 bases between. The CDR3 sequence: CASSVLLVAYEQYF. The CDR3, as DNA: TGTGCCAGCAGTGTACTACTAGTAGCCTACGAGCAGTACTTC. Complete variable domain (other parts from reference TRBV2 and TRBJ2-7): EPEVTQTPSHQVTQMGQEVILRCVPISNHLYFYWYRQILGQKVEFLVSFYNNEISEKSEIFDDQFSVERPDGSNFTLKIRSTKLEDSAMYFCASSVLLVAYEQYFGPGTRLTVT.

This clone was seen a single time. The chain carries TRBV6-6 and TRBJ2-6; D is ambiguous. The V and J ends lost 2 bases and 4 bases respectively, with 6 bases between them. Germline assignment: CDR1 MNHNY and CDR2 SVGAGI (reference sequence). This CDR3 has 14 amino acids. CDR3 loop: CASSYEYGANVLTF. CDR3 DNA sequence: TGTGCCAGCAGTTACGAATACGGGGCCAACGTCCTGACTTTC.

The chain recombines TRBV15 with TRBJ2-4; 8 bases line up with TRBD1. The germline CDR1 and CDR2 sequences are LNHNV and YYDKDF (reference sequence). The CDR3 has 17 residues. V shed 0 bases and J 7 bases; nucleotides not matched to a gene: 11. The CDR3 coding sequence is TGTGCCACCAGCAGAGATCCCGGACAGGGCCTGCGGAACATTCAGTACTTC. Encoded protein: CATSRDPGQGLRNIQYF.

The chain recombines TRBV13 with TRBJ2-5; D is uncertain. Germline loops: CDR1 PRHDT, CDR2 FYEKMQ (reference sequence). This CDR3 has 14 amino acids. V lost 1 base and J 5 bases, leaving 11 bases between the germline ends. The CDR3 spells CASSLVGSLETQYF. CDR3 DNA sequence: TGTGCCAGCAGCTTAGTTGGCTCCTTGGAGACCCAGTACTTC.

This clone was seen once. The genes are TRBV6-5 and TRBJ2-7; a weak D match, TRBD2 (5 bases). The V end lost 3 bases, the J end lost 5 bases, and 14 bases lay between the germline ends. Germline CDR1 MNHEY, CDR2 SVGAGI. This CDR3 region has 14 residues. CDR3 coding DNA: TGTGCCAGCAGTTATAACCGGACGCGGGACGAGCAGTACGTC. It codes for CASSYNRTRDEQYV.

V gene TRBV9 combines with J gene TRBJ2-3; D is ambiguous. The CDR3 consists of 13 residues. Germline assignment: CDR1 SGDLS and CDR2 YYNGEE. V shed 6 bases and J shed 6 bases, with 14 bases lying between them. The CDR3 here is CASNPGLRDTQYF. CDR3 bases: TGTGCCAGCAACCCGGGCCTCAGGGATACGCAGTATTTT.

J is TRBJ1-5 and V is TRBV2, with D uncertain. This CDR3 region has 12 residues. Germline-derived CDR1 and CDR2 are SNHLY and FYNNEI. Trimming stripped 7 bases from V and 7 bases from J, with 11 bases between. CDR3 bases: TGTGCCAGCAACCTCAACGGGCAGCCCCAGCATTTT. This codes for CASNLNGQPQHF.

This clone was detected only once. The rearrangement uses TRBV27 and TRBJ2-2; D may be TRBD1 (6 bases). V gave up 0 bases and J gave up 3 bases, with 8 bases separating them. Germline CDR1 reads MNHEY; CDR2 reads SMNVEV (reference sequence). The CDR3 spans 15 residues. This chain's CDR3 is CASSLSQGHTGELFF. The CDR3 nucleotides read TGTGCCAGCAGTTTATCCCAGGGGCACACCGGGGAGCTGTTTTTT.

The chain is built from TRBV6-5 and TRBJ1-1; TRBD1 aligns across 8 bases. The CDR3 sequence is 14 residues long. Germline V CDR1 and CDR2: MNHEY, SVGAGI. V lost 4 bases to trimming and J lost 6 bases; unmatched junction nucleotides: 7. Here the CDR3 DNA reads TGTGCCAGCAGTTCCATACAGGGGGTGGCTGAAGCTTTCTTT. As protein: CASSSIQGVAEAFF.

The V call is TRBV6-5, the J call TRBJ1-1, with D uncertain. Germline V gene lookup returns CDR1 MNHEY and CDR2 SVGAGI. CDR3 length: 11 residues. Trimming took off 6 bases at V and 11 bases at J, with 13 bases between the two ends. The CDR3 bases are TGTGCCAGCAGCCGAGGACCGGAGGCTTTCTTT. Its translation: CASSRGPEAFF.

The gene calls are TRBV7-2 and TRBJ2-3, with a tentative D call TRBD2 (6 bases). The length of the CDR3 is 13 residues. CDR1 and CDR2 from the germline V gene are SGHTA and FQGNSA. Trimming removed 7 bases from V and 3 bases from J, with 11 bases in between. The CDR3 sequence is CASTSAGTDTQYF. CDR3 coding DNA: TGTGCCAGCACTTCGGCGGGAACAGATACGCAGTATTTT.

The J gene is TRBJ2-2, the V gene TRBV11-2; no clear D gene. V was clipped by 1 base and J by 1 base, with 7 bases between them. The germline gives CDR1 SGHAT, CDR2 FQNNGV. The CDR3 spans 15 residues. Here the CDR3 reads CASSLVQVNTGELFF. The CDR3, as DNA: TGTGCCAGCAGCTTAGTGCAGGTGAACACCGGGGAGCTGTTTTTT.

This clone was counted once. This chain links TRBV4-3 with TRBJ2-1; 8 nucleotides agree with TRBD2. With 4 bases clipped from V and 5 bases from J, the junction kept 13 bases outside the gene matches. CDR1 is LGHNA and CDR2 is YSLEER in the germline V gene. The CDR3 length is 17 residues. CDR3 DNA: TGCGCCAGCAGCCGTGGACCGACAGGACTAGCAGACAATGAGCAGTTCTTC. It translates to CASSRGPTGLADNEQFF.

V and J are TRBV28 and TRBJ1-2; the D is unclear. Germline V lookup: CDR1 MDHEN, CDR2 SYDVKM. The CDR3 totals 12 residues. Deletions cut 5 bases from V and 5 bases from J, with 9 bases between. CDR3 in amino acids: CASSPTEYGYTF. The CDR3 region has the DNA TGTGCCAGCAGTCCCACGGAGTATGGCTACACCTTC.

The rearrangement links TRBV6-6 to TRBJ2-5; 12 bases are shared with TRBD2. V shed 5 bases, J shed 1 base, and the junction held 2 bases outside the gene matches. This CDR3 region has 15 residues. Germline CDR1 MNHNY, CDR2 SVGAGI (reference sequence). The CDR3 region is CASSILAGGQETQYF. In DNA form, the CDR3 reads TGTGCCAGCAGTATACTAGCGGGGGGCCAAGAGACCCAGTACTTC.